This is a list of T cell receptor beta chains from one sample in a study of blood T cell repertoires in COVID-19. Only in-frame clones appear in the TCRdb table, and some are missing; sequencing was by immunoSEQ multiplex PCR. This table has 130,000 to 150,000 clones, about 87% appearing once. Sequenced: peripheral blood. Receptor source: an elderly man with acute or convalescent COVID-19. Each CDR3 is given without its conserved first and last residue. Each record gives: V gene, CDR3 length, J gene, CDR3 protein.

>TRBV7-2|12|TRBJ1-5
ASSSRGGNQPQH
>TRBV24-1|14|TRBJ1-2
ATSDRSPFDRDGYT
>TRBV5-1|12|TRBJ2-7
ASSTGLSPYEQY
>TRBV6-2/TRBV6-3|12|TRBJ1-5
ASSPGQLNQPQH
>TRBV2|12|TRBJ1-2
ASSHYGTDNGYT
>TRBV3-1/TRBV3-2|12|TRBJ1-5
ASSQGQKNQPQH
>TRBV7-9|13|TRBJ1-2
ASSLAMTGLYGYT
>TRBV5-6|14|TRBJ2-7
ASTPGAGTGGYEQY
>TRBV19|14|TRBJ1-2
ASSITPQGEVYGYT
>TRBV15|10|TRBJ1-3
ATSRDGNTIY
>TRBV19|13|TRBJ1-4
ASSLTTGPIEKLF
>TRBV24-1|15|TRBJ2-1
ATSDGTGTRAYNEQF
>TRBV5-1|13|TRBJ1-1
ASSRAGTGNTEAF
>TRBV5-1|12|TRBJ2-2
ASSLGQNTGELF
>TRBV28|13|TRBJ2-1
ASSLPTSGRATRF
>TRBV20-1|12|TRBJ1-1
SASGGKSDTEAF
>TRBV2|11|TRBJ1-2
ASSDQGSYGYT
>TRBV6-6|13|TRBJ2-2
ASTLGLLNTGELF
>TRBV4-2|15|TRBJ2-1
ASSQEPGGSSYNEQF
>TRBV19|14|TRBJ2-7
ASSPRGRGSSYEQY
>TRBV2|12|TRBJ2-5
ASSGFLAQETQY
>TRBV20-1|12|TRBJ2-7
SASSRDRIYEQY
>TRBV28|11|TRBJ1-3
ASGGHTGNTIY
>TRBV19|12|TRBJ1-5
ASTGVGGNQPQH
>TRBV6-1|13|TRBJ2-5
ASSERSGARETQY
>TRBV6-6|12|TRBJ1-3
ASSYSTSGNTIY
>TRBV7-2|14|TRBJ2-7
ASSRETGTGGYEQY
>TRBV20-1|9|TRBJ1-2
SALDRDGYT
>TRBV3-1/TRBV3-2|12|TRBJ1-1
ASSQGGVETEAF
>TRBV11-2|15|TRBJ2-3
ASSALAGRVVSDTQY
>TRBV18|11|TRBJ1-2
ASSYDSNYGYT
>TRBV4-1|10|TRBJ2-2
ASSPSTGELF
>TRBV19|12|TRBJ1-2
ASSTLDRGNGYT
>TRBV11-2|13|TRBJ1-2
ASSSKTGGAGGYT
>TRBV30|12|TRBJ1-2
AWGGQGPSYGYT
>TRBV2|12|TRBJ1-6
ASSGQGSDSPLH
>TRBV2|12|TRBJ1-4
ANGQGAPNEKLF
>TRBV1|13|TRBJ1-4
TSTGTDATNEKLF
>TRBV28|12|TRBJ2-1
ASSFGGRANEQF
>TRBV28|14|TRBJ1-5
ASSPLRGGRNQPQH